The clone carrying this T cell receptor beta chain was observed a few times. Its antigen is still unknown. This CDR3 spans 14 amino acids. Germline V gives CDR1 MNHEY, CDR2 SMNVEV (reference sequence). Trimming removed 6 bases from V and 3 bases from J, with 11 bases in between. This sample was included in a study of identical twins. Study-wide findings and caveats: Zero-insertion analyses could be partly confounded by invariant MAIT and iNKT cells. Twin pairs had excess sharing that was weaker in beta out-of-frame sequences. Conclusions were drawn cross-sectionally by statistical analysis, without following the same donors.

The authors used template switching to add a universal primer site and gave cDNA unique molecular identifiers. TCRdb used MiXCR to reprocess the 5' RACE reads, holding one entry per CDR3 protein. The table has some 240,000 distinct CDR3 sequences, about 8% seen once; the top ten hold less than 4%. These data are also associated with another study on yellow fever vaccine responses in identical twins.

The sequenced sample was CD8+ T cells sorted from blood. The V and J genes are TRBV27 and TRBJ2-2; perhaps TRBD1 as D (6 bases). This clonotype was sampled from a woman between 18 and 30 years old in good health. CDR3 sequence (DNA): TGTGCCAGCAGAGACGGGACACACACCGGGGAGCTGTTTTTT. Its translation is CASRDGTHTGELFF.